One and the same sample provided the 18 T cell receptor beta chains below, sequenced in a study of T-cell memory formation after mild COVID-19. TCRdb processed the 5' RACE reads anew with MiXCR; each CDR3 protein has one entry. The repertoire holds some 350,000 distinct CDR3 sequences, under 15% seen once, with roughly 23% in the top ten. The sequencing input was PBMCs or a T cell subset sorted from them (not recorded which). All receptors come from a man between 18 and 35 years old who had mild COVID-19 (a few samples of this study predate the infection). Cell type and time point are not known.

The CDR3 nucleotides are TGTGCCAGCAGCCTGGGACAGGAATTTTATAATTCACCCCTCCACTTT. Residues: CASSLGQEFYNSPLHF. The chain employs TRBV3-1 and TRBJ1-6, with 8 nucleotides matching TRBD1. The germline gives CDR1 LGHDT, CDR2 YNNKEL (reference sequence). The CDR3 runs to 16 residues. J was trimmed by 4 bases and V by 4 bases; bases with no gene match: 6.

This clonotype was seen a handful of times. The chain has TRBV29-1 and TRBJ1-1; 11 bases match TRBD1. CDR3 length equals 14 residues. The V and J ends lost 6 bases and 1 base, in that order; junction bases with no gene match: 4. Germline V CDR1 and CDR2: SQVTM, ANQGSEA. This CDR3 reads CSVGQGAENTEAFF. The CDR3 nucleotides are TGCAGCGTCGGACAGGGGGCTGAGAACACTGAAGCTTTCTTT. The complete variable domain, with remaining parts taken from reference TRBV29-1 and TRBJ1-1, reads SAVISQKPSRDICQRGTSLTIQCQVDSQVTMMFWYRQQPGQSLTLIATANQGSEATYESGFVIDKFPISRPNLTFSTLTVSNMSPEDSSIYLCSVGQGAENTEAFFGQGTRLTVV.

A few counts support this clonotype. The chain is built from TRBV5-1 and TRBJ2-1, with 8 bases fitting TRBD2. Germline V gives CDR1 SGHRS, CDR2 YFSETQ. The V segment lost 4 bases and the J segment 8 bases; nucleotides outside the gene matches: 8. This CDR3 is built from 14 residues. CDR3 sequence: CASSLRGGPDEQFF. In DNA form, the CDR3 reads TGCGCCAGCAGCCTCCGGGGGGGCCCTGATGAGCAGTTCTTC.

V is TRBV28 and J is TRBJ2-7; 9 bases line up with TRBD1. CDR1 is MDHEN and CDR2 is SYDVKM in the germline V gene. The CDR3 totals 14 residues. The ends lost 5 bases at V and 5 bases at J; junction bases unmatched: 7. The CDR3 coding sequence is TGTGCCAGCAGTCGAGGACAGGGGACTAACGAGCAGTACTTC. Its protein is CASSRGQGTNEQYF.

This clonotype turned up a few times. V is TRBV5-5 and J is TRBJ1-1; 10 bases line up with TRBD1. V lost 3 bases to trimming and J lost 3 bases; unmatched junction nucleotides: 5. The CDR3 is made up of 15 amino acids. CDR1 is SGHKS, CDR2 YYEKEE, per germline (reference sequence). CDR3 loop: CASSSRTGGYTEAFF. The DNA for the CDR3 is TGTGCCAGCAGCTCCAGGACAGGGGGTTACACTGAAGCTTTCTTT.

This clonotype was seen a handful of times. This rearrangement joins TRBV7-2 to TRBJ2-6; D may be TRBD1 or TRBD2 (6 bases each). The CDR3 runs to 17 residues. V was cut by 4 bases and J by 0 bases, with 13 bases left in between. Germline V lookup: CDR1 SGHTA, CDR2 FQGNSA. CDR3 sequence: CASSSTGAFSGANVLTF. The CDR3 nucleotides are TGTGCCAGCAGCTCAACGGGGGCCTTCTCTGGGGCCAACGTCCTGACTTTC.

This clonotype was counted only a few times. V is TRBV9 and J is TRBJ2-1; no clear D gene. Germline-derived CDR1 and CDR2 are SGDLS and YYNGEE. The CDR3 covers 16 residues. V was trimmed by 0 bases and J by 0 bases, leaving 10 bases between them. In nucleotides, the CDR3 is TGTGCCAGCAGCGTAGCTCCCACAGTCTCCTACAATGAGCAGTTCTTC. Translated: CASSVAPTVSYNEQFF.

The table lists this clonotype with a few counts. The chain uses TRBV29-1 and TRBJ1-1; D perhaps matches TRBD1 (5 bases). Trimming cost V 3 bases and J 8 bases, with 13 bases left between them. Germline lookup yields CDR1 SQVTM and CDR2 ANQGSEA. The CDR3 sequence is 12 residues long. The CDR3 region has the DNA TGCAGCGTTGAGGCGACAGATAACGAAGCTTTCTTT. Protein sequence: CSVEATDNEAFF.

This clonotype has just a few counts. The chain has TRBV10-3 and TRBJ2-3; 15 nucleotides match TRBD2. The CDR3 extends over 15 amino acids. Germline CDR1 reads ENHRY; CDR2 reads SYGVKD. V was pared by 10 bases and J by 3 bases, with 5 bases of the junction left unmatched. Here the CDR3 reads CATEGLAGGTDTQYF. For the CDR3, the DNA is TGTGCCACTGAGGGACTAGCGGGAGGTACAGATACGCAGTATTTT.

This chain joins TRBV3-1 and TRBJ1-2, with D unresolved. The CDR3 has 12 amino acids. With 3 bases removed from V and 8 bases from J, the gap between germline ends came to 10 bases. CDR1 and CDR2 from the germline V gene are LGHDT and YNNKEL (reference sequence). The CDR3 region has the DNA TGTGCCAGCAGCCACGAGAGTCGGGGCTACACCTTC. Translation: CASSHESRGYTF.

This clonotype has at least ten counts. This chain uses TRBV20-1 with TRBJ2-7, with 11 bases that match TRBD2. There are 16 residues in the CDR3. Germline values: CDR1 DFQATT, CDR2 SNEGSKA (reference sequence). Trimming removed 3 bases from V and 2 bases from J; junction bases left unmatched: 9. CDR3: CSASESNSGGAYEQYV. Written as DNA, the CDR3 is TGCAGTGCTAGCGAGTCTAATAGCGGGGGGGCCTACGAGCAGTACGTC.

This clonotype was seen ten or more times. The genes are TRBV29-1 and TRBJ2-5; D not certain. Germline V gene sequence: CDR1 SQVTM, CDR2 ANQGSEA. V lost 4 bases and J 7 bases, leaving 16 bases between the germline ends. The CDR3 length is 13 residues. Here the CDR3 DNA reads TGCAGCGTTGTTCCCCACGGAGATCTGACCCAGTACTTC. It is translated as CSVVPHGDLTQYF.

The table lists this clonotype with many counts. The gene calls are TRBV4-3 and TRBJ2-1, with D possibly matching TRBD1 (6 bases). Trimming removed 0 bases from V and 0 bases from J, with 15 bases in between. This CDR3 spans 18 amino acids. The germline V gene has CDR1 LGHNA and CDR2 YSLEER. The CDR3 DNA follows: TGCGCCAGCAGCCAAGATCCGAGGGGGACGAGCTCCTACAATGAGCAGTTCTTC. This sequence encodes CASSQDPRGTSSYNEQFF.

This chain links TRBV2 with TRBJ2-2, with 11 bases fitting TRBD2. J lost 6 bases, V lost 3 bases, and 12 bases had no gene match. The CDR3 runs to 18 residues. Germline V gene data show CDR1 as SNHLY and CDR2 as FYNNEI. CDR3 region: CASSDLETGLADPGELFF. The CDR3 DNA follows: TGTGCCAGCAGTGATCTCGAGACGGGACTAGCGGATCCCGGGGAGCTGTTTTTT.

The gene calls are TRBV4-1 and TRBJ1-1; D not certain. Germline loops: CDR1 MGHRA, CDR2 YSYEKL. The ends were cut back, 1 base at V and 0 bases at J, with 9 bases in the middle. The CDR3 spans 15 residues. CDR3 amino acids: CASSQALGMNTEAFF. The DNA for the CDR3 is TGCGCCAGCAGCCAAGCATTAGGTATGAACACTGAAGCTTTCTTT.

This clonotype was counted a few times. The chain combines TRBV19 with TRBJ1-1, with no clear D. V lost 2 bases, J lost 8 bases, and 15 bases lay in between. Germline values: CDR1 LNHDA, CDR2 SQIVND (reference sequence). This CDR3 is built from 14 residues. The CDR3 DNA reads TGTGCCAGTAGTATACGAGTGGCGGAGAGCGAAGCTTTCTTT. Protein: CASSIRVAESEAFF.

The J gene is TRBJ1-1, the V gene TRBV7-2; D unclear. From germline, CDR1 is SGHTA and CDR2 FQGNSA. Trimming removed 4 bases at V and 1 base at J, with 10 bases between. This CDR3 spans 14 amino acids. The DNA of the CDR3 is TGTGCCAGCAGCTCGGCAGGAGGGAACACTGAAGCTTTCTTT. Its protein product is CASSSAGGNTEAFF. Combining the CDR3 with reference TRBV7-2 and TRBJ1-1 gives the whole variable domain GAGVSQSPSNKVTEKGKDVELRCDPISGHTALYWYRQSLGQGLEFLIYFQGNSAPDKSGLPSDRFSAERTGGSVSTLTIQRTQQEDSAVYLCASSSAGGNTEAFFGQGTRLTVV.

J is TRBJ1-1 and V is TRBV5-5; D gene uncertain. The CDR3 length is 12 residues. V lost 4 bases and J 11 bases, leaving 15 bases between the germline ends. CDR1 and CDR2 from the germline V gene are SGHKS and YYEKEE (reference sequence). The CDR3 here is CASSQDVGGAFF. The CDR3 DNA reads TGTGCCAGCAGCCAAGATGTAGGAGGGGCTTTCTTT.